These 27 T cell receptor beta chains came from one sample sequenced in a study of human T cells and chemical hapten exposure. TCRdb reprocessed the RACE reads with MiXCR, giving one entry per CDR3 protein. The table lists about 77,000 distinct CDR3 sequences, about 9.2% of them singletons. Specified time point: healthy volunteer bleed at 6 weeks. Whole blood that had not been fractionated was the source of extracted total RNA. The sequenced sample consisted of whole blood. These receptors came from a female donor in good health. Some clones in this sample may be carry-over from other donors' samples.

Only a few counts were recorded for this clonotype. Germline is not matched at one junction end, which may reflect a read error. The chain recombines TRBV7-8 with TRBJ1-2, with D possibly matching TRBD1 (5 bases). The V gene's germline CDR1 is SGHVS and CDR2 FQNEAQ. CDR3 size: 12 residues. Here the CDR3 reads CASSSTWGMSAF. The CDR3 DNA reads TGTGCCAGCAGCTCGACGTGGGGGATGTCCGCCTTC.

V usage is TRBV28 and J usage is TRBJ1-5, with unresolved D. Germline V CDR1 and CDR2: MDHEN, SYDVKM. Trimming removed 4 bases at V and 1 base at J, with 8 bases between. This CDR3 has 14 residues. The CDR3 here is CASSSIQSNQPQHF. The CDR3 DNA is TGTGCCAGCAGTTCAATTCAGAGCAATCAGCCCCAGCATTTT.

This chain connects TRBV6-2 or TRBV6-3 to TRBJ1-4, with D unclear. The CDR3 sequence is 14 residues long. Per germline, CDR1 MNHEY and CDR2 SVGEGT. Trimming stripped 2 bases from V and 3 bases from J, with 7 bases between. DNA for the CDR3: TGTGCCAGCAGTTACGGATGGGCTAATGAAAAACTGTTTTTT. It specifies CASSYGWANEKLFF.

This clonotype was detected only a few times. This chain uses TRBV21-1 with TRBJ2-6; the D segment call TRBD1 is taken from the table without a DNA check. TRBV21-1 is flagged as a pseudogene. This CDR3 has 17 residues. The CDR3 protein is CASSKGAESSGANVLTF. CDR3 DNA sequence: TGTGCCAGCAGCAAAGGGGCGGAAAGCTCTGGGGCCAACGTCCTGACTTTC.

This clonotype was detected many times. This chain uses TRBV6-2 or TRBV6-3 with TRBJ2-7; no clear D. Germline-derived CDR1 and CDR2 are MNHEY and SVGEGT. CDR3 length: 12 residues. V was pared by 5 bases and J by 5 bases, with 10 bases between. As DNA, the CDR3 is TGTGCCAGCAGTCCGGTCCGTAACGAGCAGTACTTC. Translation: CASSPVRNEQYF.

This clonotype was seen at least ten times. V gene TRBV2 combines with J gene TRBJ2-7; tentative D call: TRBD2 (7 bases). Deletions cut 9 bases from V and 6 bases from J, with 21 bases between. In germline, CDR1 is SNHLY, CDR2 FYNNEI. CDR3 length: 14 residues. The CDR3: CASSELGGPSEQYF. In nucleotides, the CDR3 is TGTGCCAGTTCCGAATTGGGGGGGCCGTCCGAGCAGTACTTC.

This clonotype showed up just a few times. The chain carries TRBV2 and TRBJ1-2, with TRBD1 matching 9 bases. V trimming: 11 bases; J trimming: 6 bases; junction bases outside the gene matches: 7. The CDR3 spans 12 residues. Germline V gives CDR1 SNHLY, CDR2 FYNNEI. The CDR3 DNA follows: TGTGCCTGGACACAGGGGGCTGATGGCTACACCTTC. The encoded protein is CAWTQGADGYTF. The whole variable domain, filled in from reference TRBV2 and TRBJ1-2, reads EPEVTQTPSHQVTQMGQEVILRCVPISNHLYFYWYRQILGQKVEFLVSFYNNEISEKSEIFDDQFSVERPDGSNFTLKIRSTKLEDSAMYFCAWTQGADGYTFGSGTRLTVV.

This clonotype was seen at least ten times. V is TRBV28 and J is TRBJ2-3; tentatively, D is TRBD1 (5 bases). Germline CDR1 reads MDHEN; CDR2 reads SYDVKM. Trimming stripped 5 bases from V and 8 bases from J, with 14 bases between. The CDR3 runs 13 residues. The CDR3: CASSPLPQGTQYF. CDR3 nucleotides: TGTGCCAGCAGTCCCTTGCCTCAGGGTACGCAGTATTTT.

The chain combines TRBV5-1 with TRBJ2-7; a weak D match, TRBD1 (6 bases). V lost 0 bases, J lost 0 bases, and 10 bases lay in between. The CDR3 spans 15 residues. Germline CDR1 and CDR2: SGHRS and YFSETQ. CDR3 protein: CASSLALGASYEQYF. CDR3 DNA sequence: TGCGCCAGCAGCTTGGCCCTGGGGGCCTCCTACGAGCAGTACTTC.

This clonotype was detected ten times or more. The chain recombines TRBV12-3 or TRBV12-4 with TRBJ1-2; no reliable D call. The CDR3 has 13 residues. V was pared by 3 bases and J by 2 bases, with 7 bases between. The CDR3 bases are TGTGCCAGCAGTTTGGATGGGAACTATGGCTACACCTTC. Its protein product is CASSLDGNYGYTF.

This clonotype was counted at least ten times. The rearrangement links TRBV7-8 to TRBJ1-5, with 7 bases lining up with TRBD1. The CDR3 is 17 residues long. The germline V gene has CDR1 SGHVS and CDR2 FQNEAQ. Unmatched junction bases numbered 10, after V lost 3 bases and J lost 2 bases. CDR3 DNA sequence: TGTGCCAGCAGCTTCCGACAGGGAAGGTGGGGCAATCAGCCCCAGCATTTT. Translating gives CASSFRQGRWGNQPQHF.

This clonotype was recorded many times. V usage is TRBV6-5 and J usage is TRBJ2-5; TRBD1 matches at 12 bases. V trimming: 7 bases; J trimming: 5 bases; junction bases outside the gene matches: 14. The CDR3 consists of 17 residues. The germline gives CDR1 MNHEY, CDR2 SVGAGI. The CDR3 nucleotides read TGTGCCAGCATTCCCCCCAGGGACAGGGGGCGCCCGGAGACCCAGTACTTC. It codes for CASIPPRDRGRPETQYF.

This clonotype was counted ten times or more. The chain has TRBV20-1 and TRBJ2-3; D is possibly TRBD2 (6 bases). Trimming left V 5 bases short and J 1 base short, with 19 bases between. Germline-derived CDR1 and CDR2 are DFQATT and SNEGSKA (reference sequence). The CDR3 runs to 16 residues. CDR3 nucleotides: TGCAGTGCTTCCAATTTAGCCGGGGGACGCACAGATACGCAGTATTTT. Protein product: CSASNLAGGRTDTQYF.

This clonotype was recorded a few times. This chain joins TRBV29-1 and TRBJ2-1; TRBD1 matches 8 bases. There are 15 residues in the CDR3. Germline V gives CDR1 SQVTM, CDR2 ANQGSEA. J was trimmed by 5 bases and V by 2 bases; bases with no gene match: 8. CDR3 nucleotide sequence: TGCAGCGTTGAAAAGGACAGGGTTCGGAACAATGAGCAGTTCTTC. Translated, it gives CSVEKDRVRNNEQFF.

This chain connects TRBV7-2 to TRBJ2-3; D call uncertain. V shed 1 base and J shed 2 bases, with 7 bases lying between them. This CDR3 spans 14 amino acids. The germline gives CDR1 SGHTA, CDR2 FQGNSA. This chain's CDR3 is CASSLGAYTDTQYF. The CDR3 DNA is TGTGCCAGCAGCTTAGGGGCGTACACAGATACGCAGTATTTT.

This clonotype was picked up a small number of times. This may stem from a read error, because a much larger clone lies one nucleotide away. This chain joins TRBV6-1 and TRBJ1-1; no clear D gene. The length of the CDR3 is 15 residues. Germline assignment: CDR1 MNHNS and CDR2 SASEGT. Trimming stripped 5 bases from V and 2 bases from J, with 15 bases between. The CDR3 is CASSYSRDGNTEAFF. CDR3 bases: TGTGCCAGCAGTTATTCCCGCGACGGTAACACTGAAGCTTTCTTT.

This clonotype was counted between two and nine times. The chain combines TRBV6-6 with TRBJ1-1; 10 nucleotides agree with TRBD1. J gave up 0 bases and V 2 bases, and 6 bases lay outside the gene matches. This CDR3 comprises 17 residues. Germline V gives CDR1 MNHNY, CDR2 SVGAGI (reference sequence). CDR3 protein: CASSYTPDRGLNTEAFF. In DNA form, the CDR3 reads TGTGCCAGCAGTTACACGCCGGACAGGGGGTTGAACACTGAAGCTTTCTTT.

The sample holds many counts of this clonotype. V is TRBV7-6 and J is TRBJ1-3; maybe TRBD1 (6 bases). Looked up from germline, CDR1 is SGHVS and CDR2 is FNYEAQ. The CDR3 contains 14 residues. The ends were cut back, 4 bases at V and 4 bases at J, with 11 bases in the middle. CDR3 in DNA: TGTGCCAGCAGCTCCCCAGGGACAGGAAACACCATATATTTT. Its translation: CASSSPGTGNTIYF.

This sequence joins TRBV6-2 or TRBV6-3 and TRBJ1-5, with 7 bases aligning to TRBD1. There are 14 residues in the CDR3. Looked up from germline, CDR1 is MNHEY and CDR2 is SVGEGT. V gave up 6 bases and J gave up 1 base; unmatched junction bases: 3. The CDR3 loop is CASRSTGSNQPQHF. The CDR3 nucleotides read TGTGCCAGCAGATCGACAGGGAGCAATCAGCCCCAGCATTTT.

The chain employs TRBV7-2 and TRBJ2-7; 8 bases match TRBD1. The CDR3 consists of 15 residues. Germline CDR1 is SGHTA and CDR2 is FQGNSA. V dropped 2 bases and J dropped 0; count of bases not matched to a gene: 3. The CDR3 spells CASSLWGQVSYEQYF. In DNA form, the CDR3 reads TGTGCCAGCAGCTTATGGGGACAGGTCTCCTACGAGCAGTACTTC.

This clonotype came up a few times. This sequence joins TRBV5-5 and TRBJ2-3; 9 nucleotides align to TRBD2. V gave up 1 base and J gave up 3 bases; unmatched junction bases: 12. Per germline, CDR1 SGHKS and CDR2 YYEKEE (reference sequence). The CDR3 is 18 residues long. This CDR3 reads CASSLPMGRGGETDTQYF. In nucleotides, the CDR3 is TGTGCCAGCAGCTTGCCCATGGGGCGGGGGGGCGAAACAGATACGCAGTATTTT.

In its sample, this clonotype was seen a few times. The V gene is TRBV28, the J gene TRBJ2-2; tentative D call: TRBD2 (6 bases). V shed 7 bases and J shed 6 bases, with 15 bases lying between them. Germline V lookup: CDR1 MDHEN, CDR2 SYDVKM. There are 14 residues in the CDR3. The CDR3 reads CASTPGGSAGELFF. CDR3 DNA sequence: TGTGCCAGCACCCCTGGAGGGTCGGCCGGGGAGCTGTTTTTT.

Regarding this clonotype: One base away lies a much larger clone, so this may be a sequencing read error. V usage is TRBV12-3 or TRBV12-4 and J usage is TRBJ2-2; D remains ambiguous. The CDR3 has 14 residues. V lost 3 bases, J lost 10 bases, and 15 bases lay in between. This chain's CDR3 is CASSLLAESEELFF. The DNA for the CDR3 is TGTGCCAGCAGTTTGTTGGCGGAAAGCGAGGAGCTGTTTTTT.

This clonotype was seen many times. The genes are TRBV6-6 and TRBJ1-1; D not resolved. CDR1 is MNHNY and CDR2 is SVGAGI in the germline V gene (reference sequence). The V gene lost 2 bases and the J gene lost 8 bases, with 9 bases spanning the gap. The CDR3 totals 12 residues. CDR3 bases: TGTGCCAGCAGTTACCGTCGGGCCGAAGCTTTCTTT. This codes for CASSYRRAEAFF.

The chain uses TRBV25-1 and TRBJ1-5; no reliable D call. Germline loops: CDR1 MGHDK, CDR2 SYGVNS. CDR3 length: 14 residues. Trimming removed 4 bases from V and 4 bases from J, with 11 bases in between. The CDR3 region is CASSGGSRNQPQHF. CDR3 DNA: TGTGCCAGCAGTGGGGGTAGCAGGAATCAGCCCCAGCATTTT.

Many counts were recorded for this clonotype. The gene calls are TRBV4-1 and TRBJ2-6, with D unclear. Deletions cut 6 bases from V and 2 bases from J, with 8 bases between. The germline V gene has CDR1 MGHRA and CDR2 YSYEKL. The CDR3 loop spans 14 amino acids. The CDR3 nucleotides are TGCGCCAGCAGGGCTATAGCTGGGGCCAACGTCCTGACTTTC. It yields the protein CASRAIAGANVLTF.

This clonotype has only a few counts. The CDR3 nucleotides are TGTGCCAGCAGTCCTAGCGGCCTCAACTACGAGCAGTACTTC. The encoded protein is CASSPSGLNYEQYF. The V gene is TRBV12-3 or TRBV12-4, the J gene TRBJ2-7; 7 nucleotides match TRBD2. CDR3 size: 14 residues. With V trimmed by 5 bases and J by 3 bases, 7 bases remained unmatched.